The rows below give T cell receptor beta chains drawn from one sample of a study of beta chain features in type 1 diabetes. Method: immunoSEQ multiplex PCR; TCRdb's copy keeps in-frame clones and lacks some. The sample holds about 900,000 clones, roughly 17% seen once. What was sequenced was naive CD4+ T cells from blood. Receptor source: a woman aged 18-30 years in good health. CDR3s include the opening cysteine and the closing phenylalanine or tryptophan. D genes are given only for firm matches. Clone size appears in some rows only: once, few, many, or a class for an expanded clone.

TGTGCCAGCAGCTTACTACAGGGCGGCACCGGGGAGCTGTTTTTT CASSLLQGGTGELFF NA TRBJ2-2 TRBV7-2 NA
TGTGCCAGCAGCTTCCCGGGACTTACCGATGGCGCAGATACGCAGTATTTT CASSFPGLTDGADTQYF NA TRBJ2-3 TRBV5-4 few
TGCAGCGTAGGAGACTATAGGTACGAGCAGTACTTC CSVGDYRYEQYF NA TRBJ2-7 TRBV29-1 few
TGTGCCAGCAGCCAGGCGAGCGGGAGAGATACGCAGTATTTT CASSQASGRDTQYF TRBD2 TRBJ2-3 TRBV11-3 few
TGTGCCAGCAGCTCGCCCCCGAAAGAGACCCAGTACTTC CASSSPPKETQYF NA TRBJ2-5 TRBV5-4 few
TGCGCCAGCAGCAAGCGGCTAGCGGGAGAAGAGACCCAGTACTTC CASSKRLAGEETQYF TRBD2 TRBJ2-5 TRBV5-1 NA
TGTGCCAGCAGTCCGACCCCTCGTAGGACTAGCGGGAGCTACGAGCAGTACTTC CASSPTPRRTSGSYEQYF TRBD2 TRBJ2-7 TRBV28 NA
TGCGCCAGCAGCCCCAGTTACCAAGATGGCTACACCTTC CASSPSYQDGYTF NA TRBJ1-2 TRBV4-3 NA
TGTGCCAGCAGTTTAAGTTTCACTGAAGCTTTCTTT CASSLSFTEAFF NA TRBJ1-1 TRBV28 NA
TGCAGCGTTGGGAGGACTAGCGGGAGTGGGAGCTCCTACAATGAGCAGTTCTTC CSVGRTSGSGSSYNEQFF TRBD2 TRBJ2-1 TRBV29-1 few